The T cell receptor beta chain under discussion was sequenced for a study of blood T cell repertoires in COVID-19. Looking at the study overall: Acute and convalescent COVID-19 specimens originated in the United States, Italy and Spain. The analysed material was cDNA or gDNA that came from T cells, B-cell-depleted T cells, or PBMCs.

Study processing details: By means of reference gene primer amplification, nucleated cell counts were estimated. The repertoire was sequenced with immunoSEQ multiplex PCR; TCRdb's copy has only in-frame clones and lacks some. The V and J calls and clone size come from that table; D and trimming were worked out from the DNA. The sample has 100,000 or so clones; around 79% are singletons. This clone was seen a few times. There are 13 residues in the CDR3. The germline CDR1 and CDR2 sequences are SGHDT and YYEEEE. Sequenced sample: peripheral blood. J is TRBJ2-1 and V is TRBV5-6, with 8 bases aligning to TRBD2. The receptor was isolated from a man in his 70s with active or convalescent COVID-19. CDR3 region: CVTGTRSIYEQFF. The CDR3 nucleotides are TGTGTAACCGGGACTAGAAGTATCTATGAGCAGTTCTTC.